The rows below give T cell receptor beta chains drawn from one sample of a study of shared clonotypes between healthy human individuals. Only in-frame clones appear in the TCRdb table, and some are missing; sequencing was by immunoSEQ multiplex PCR. The sample records millions of clones, around 94% being singletons. Specimen: naive CD4+ T cells sorted from blood. The receptors here all came from a man aged 18-30 years in good health. CDR3s include the opening cysteine and the closing phenylalanine or tryptophan. The order of the fields is clone size, V gene, J gene, D gene, CDR3 protein, CDR3 DNA. A D gene is named only where the DNA matches it firmly. Size tells how often a clone was seen (once, few, many) or the class of an expanded clone, and some rows leave it out.

once	TRBV10-1	TRBJ2-1	TRBD2	CASSETSGYNEQFF	TGCGCCAGCAGTGAGACTAGCGGCTACAATGAGCAGTTCTTC
NA	TRBV4-3	TRBJ1-3	NA	CASTPRSDSSGNTIYF	TGCGCCAGCACCCCCAGGTCGGATTCCTCTGGAAACACCATATATTTT
NA	TRBV7-9	TRBJ2-1	NA	CASSYFLTGPYNEQFF	TGTGCCAGCAGCTATTTCTTGACAGGACCATACAATGAGCAGTTCTTC
NA	TRBV9	TRBJ2-7	TRBD1	CASSVTGGGEQYF	TGTGCCAGCAGCGTGACAGGGGGAGGCGAGCAGTACTTC
NA	TRBV7-2	TRBJ2-2	TRBD2	CASTPRGLAGLTGELFF	TGTGCCAGCACCCCGAGGGGACTAGCGGGACTAACCGGGGAGCTGTTTTTT
NA	TRBV10-2	TRBJ2-7	TRBD1	CASRDSGTDTYEQYF	TGCGCCAGCCGTGACTCCGGGACAGACACCTACGAGCAGTACTTC
NA	TRBV5-1	TRBJ2-2	NA	CASSLSYTGELFF	TGCGCCAGCAGCTTGTCCTACACCGGGGAGCTGTTTTTT
NA	TRBV9	TRBJ2-3	TRBD1	CASSGGGSGTGRADTQYF	TGTGCCAGCAGCGGTGGAGGGAGTGGGACAGGAAGAGCAGATACGCAGTATTTT
NA	TRBV18	TRBJ1-1	TRBD1	CASSPGTGGSEAFF	TGTGCCAGCTCACCCGGGACAGGGGGATCTGAAGCTTTCTTT
NA	TRBV28	TRBJ1-4	TRBD1	CASKPGGQGDEKLFF	TGTGCCAGCAAACCCGGGGGACAGGGCGATGAAAAACTGTTTTTT
NA	TRBV6-5	TRBJ2-7	NA	CASKDGMGEQYF	TGTGCCAGCAAAGACGGGATGGGCGAGCAGTACTTC
NA	TRBV6-5	TRBJ1-2	NA	CASSKGPSGLYGYTF	TGTGCCAGCAGTAAGGGACCGTCGGGGCTCTATGGCTACACCTTC
NA	TRBV6-1	TRBJ1-5	NA	CASSTSGNNQPQHF	TGTGCCAGCAGTACCTCCGGGAACAATCAGCCCCAGCATTTT
NA	TRBV7-9	TRBJ2-2	TRBD2	CASSRRRERNTGELFF	TGTGCCAGCAGCCGGAGGCGGGAGAGGAACACCGGGGAGCTGTTTTTT
NA	TRBV7-2	TRBJ2-2	NA	CASSLGFNTGELFF	TGTGCCAGCAGCTTGGGCTTTAACACCGGGGAGCTGTTTTTT
NA	TRBV7-9	TRBJ2-7	TRBD1	CASSPRQGGVYEQYF	TGTGCCAGCAGCCCAAGACAGGGTGGGGTCTACGAGCAGTACTTC
once	TRBV9	TRBJ2-6	TRBD1	CASSVGGQLTSGANVLTF	TGTGCCAGCAGCGTAGGGGGACAGCTCACCTCTGGGGCCAACGTCCTGACTTTC
NA	TRBV2	TRBJ2-1	NA	CASSERTSFYNEQFF	TGTGCCAGCAGTGAACGGACCTCCTTCTACAATGAGCAGTTCTTC
NA	TRBV10-3	TRBJ1-2	NA	CAISEPGTVGYGYTF	TGTGCCATCAGTGAGCCCGGAACCGTAGGCTATGGCTACACCTTC
NA	TRBV21-1	TRBJ2-2	NA	CASSKQPDQGNTGELFF	TGTGCCAGCAGCAAACAGCCGGACCAGGGGAACACCGGGGAGCTGTTTTTT
NA	TRBV11-2	TRBJ1-5	NA	CASSLDLGGPQHF	TGTGCCAGCAGCTTAGATCTCGGAGGACCCCAGCATTTT
few	TRBV28	TRBJ1-5	NA	CASRSNQPQHF	TGTGCCAGCCGAAGTAATCAGCCCCAGCATTTT
NA	TRBV5-6	TRBJ2-7	TRBD1	CASSRDRVSYEQYF	TGTGCCAGCAGTAGGGACAGGGTTTCCTACGAGCAGTACTTC
NA	TRBV15	TRBJ2-7	TRBD2	CATSREPGTRRPIEQYF	TGTGCCACCAGCAGAGAACCCGGGACTAGACGCCCCATCGAGCAGTACTTC
NA	TRBV19	TRBJ2-1	TRBD2	CASSMNRLAHLTYNEQFF	TGTGCCAGTAGTATGAATCGACTAGCCCATCTGACCTACAATGAGCAGTTCTTC
NA	TRBV10-1	TRBJ2-3	TRBD2	CASSENPAGGPMYF	TGCGCCAGCAGTGAGAATCCAGCGGGGGGCCCTATGTATTTT
NA	TRBV5-1	TRBJ1-2	TRBD1	CASSLYDRDGYGYTF	TGCGCCAGCAGCTTATATGACAGGGACGGCTATGGCTACACCTTC
NA	TRBV30	TRBJ1-3	NA	CAWSAFTGSGNTIYF	TGTGCCTGGAGTGCATTCACAGGCTCTGGAAACACCATATATTTT
NA	TRBV7-2	TRBJ2-7	TRBD1	CASSVRDRGAKSSYEQYF	TGTGCCAGCAGCGTCCGGGACAGGGGCGCAAAGAGCTCCTACGAGCAGTACTTC
NA	TRBV7-9	TRBJ2-7	NA	CASSIGQEQYF	TGTGCCAGCAGCATCGGGCAGGAGCAGTACTTC
NA	TRBV7-7	TRBJ2-7	NA	CAVGTHSYEQYF	TGTGCAGTCGGGACTCACTCCTACGAGCAGTACTTC
NA	TRBV5-6	TRBJ1-4	TRBD1	CASSRGQGIEKLFF	TGTGCCAGCAGCAGAGGACAGGGAATTGAAAAACTGTTTTTT
NA	TRBV7-3	TRBJ2-1	NA	CASSLTLREQFF	TGTGCCAGCAGCTTAACCCTCCGTGAGCAGTTCTTC
NA	TRBV19	TRBJ2-7	TRBD2	CASVSSGRAHEQYF	TGTGCCAGTGTCTCTAGCGGGAGGGCCCACGAGCAGTACTTC
NA	TRBV25-1	TRBJ2-3	NA	CASRGSRAGRTQYF	TGTGCCAGCAGAGGGAGTCGTGCGGGGCGCACGCAGTATTTT
NA	TRBV11-2	TRBJ1-1	NA	CASSLEYRTEAFF	TGTGCCAGCAGCTTAGAGTACAGGACTGAAGCTTTCTTT
NA	TRBV19	TRBJ1-5	NA	CASTQTGQSQPQHF	TGTGCCAGTACCCAGACAGGCCAGAGTCAGCCCCAGCATTTT
NA	TRBV5-1	TRBJ2-2	NA	CASSFSPGELFF	TGCGCCAGCAGCTTTTCTCCCGGGGAGCTGTTTTTT
once	TRBV11-1	TRBJ1-5	TRBD1	CASSLDRNQPQHF	TGTGCCAGCAGCCTGGACAGGAATCAGCCCCAGCATTTT
NA	TRBV11-2	TRBJ1-2	NA	CASSPQGPYGYTF	TGTGCCAGCAGCCCCCAGGGGCCCTATGGCTACACCTTC
NA	TRBV11-1	TRBJ2-3	TRBD1	CASSEDRGGPDTQYF	TGTGCCAGCAGCGAGGACAGGGGAGGGCCAGATACGCAGTATTTT
NA	TRBV6-1	TRBJ2-1	NA	CASTNGPSSYNEQFF	TGTGCCAGCACTAACGGACCTAGCTCCTACAATGAGCAGTTCTTC